Following are 14 T cell receptor beta chains from one sample sequenced in a study of PD-1 blockade in classical Hodgkin lymphoma. The time point: cycle 4 day 1 (C4D1), after 6 weeks of nivolumab. Brentuximab vedotin exposure varied, and every patient relapsed after autologous stem cell transplantation. The method was immunoSEQ multiplex PCR; TCRdb's version includes in-frame clones alone and lacks a portion of them. The data contain more than 30,000 clones, around four fifths of them singletons. This sample comprised peripheral blood mononuclear cells (PBMCs), obtained before the fourth cycle of nivolumab. Receptors were obtained from a human donor with classical Hodgkin lymphoma.

This clone was detected a few times. The chain employs TRBV2 and TRBJ2-7; 8 positions agree with TRBD1. Germline lookup yields CDR1 SNHLY and CDR2 FYNNEI. The CDR3 length is 14 residues. J lost 5 bases, V lost 4 bases, and 7 bases had no gene match. Written as DNA, the CDR3 is TGTGCCAGCAGTGGGGCAGGGGGCGCGGACGAGCAGTACTTC. It encodes CASSGAGGADEQYF. Using reference TRBV2 and TRBJ2-7 for the parts outside the CDR3, the full variable domain is EPEVTQTPSHQVTQMGQEVILRCVPISNHLYFYWYRQILGQKVEFLVSFYNNEISEKSEIFDDQFSVERPDGSNFTLKIRSTKLEDSAMYFCASSGAGGADEQYFGPGTRLTVT.

V is TRBV2 and J is TRBJ2-5; 9 nucleotides match TRBD2. The CDR3 sequence is 15 residues long. V trimming: 1 base; J trimming: 4 bases; junction bases outside the gene matches: 4. Germline V gene data show CDR1 as SNHLY and CDR2 as FYNNEI. CDR3 in amino acids: CASSEGRGGRETQYF. Here the CDR3 DNA reads TGTGCCAGCAGTGAAGGGCGGGGGGGCCGAGAGACCCAGTACTTC.

The chain couples TRBV5-6 to TRBJ1-6; 7 bases are a match to TRBD1. The CDR3 sequence is 14 residues long. Germline CDR1 SGHDT, CDR2 YYEEEE. J gave up 9 bases and V 3 bases, and 6 bases lay outside the gene matches. The CDR3 here is CASSWRQGVSPLHF. As DNA, the CDR3 is TGTGCCAGCAGCTGGAGACAGGGTGTTTCACCCCTCCACTTT.

The rearrangement links TRBV11-1 to TRBJ2-1; D might be TRBD2 (5 bases). The CDR3 spans 15 residues. Germline V gives CDR1 SGHAT, CDR2 FQDESV (reference sequence). The ends were cut back, 1 base at V and 6 bases at J, with 13 bases in the middle. CDR3 amino acids: CASSLESGRGNEQFF. The CDR3 nucleotides are TGTGCCAGCAGCTTAGAGAGCGGCCGAGGCAATGAGCAGTTCTTC.

The chain recombines TRBV2 with TRBJ2-2; no firm D call. The ends were cut back, 4 bases at V and 6 bases at J, with 9 bases in the middle. The CDR3 length is 13 residues. Looked up from germline, CDR1 is SNHLY and CDR2 is FYNNEI. Written as DNA, the CDR3 is TGTGCCAGCAGTGTAGGGTGGGCCGGGGAGCTGTTTTTT. As protein: CASSVGWAGELFF.

The chain couples TRBV7-9 to TRBJ1-5, with D unresolved. The germline V gene encodes CDR1 SEHNR and CDR2 FQNEAQ (reference sequence). V lost 4 bases, J lost 4 bases, and 5 bases lay in between. There are 12 residues in the CDR3. The DNA for the CDR3 is TGTGCCAGCAGCTCCCGAAATCAGCCCCAGCATTTT. Translated, it gives CASSSRNQPQHF.

The chain links TRBV19 to TRBJ1-2; 11 bases map to TRBD1. The CDR3 runs to 14 residues. Trimming at V came to 6 bases and at J to 2 bases, leaving 2 bases not matched to a gene. Germline lookup yields CDR1 LNHDA and CDR2 SQIVND (reference sequence). CDR3 sequence reads: CASRGTGGNYGYTF. The CDR3 DNA reads as TGTGCCAGTAGAGGGACAGGGGGAAACTATGGCTACACCTTC.

The chain is built from TRBV15 and TRBJ2-5; a weak D match, TRBD1 (5 bases). V gave up 6 bases and J gave up 1 base, with 15 bases separating them. Per the germline V gene, CDR1 is LNHNV and CDR2 is YYDKDF (reference sequence). The CDR3 sequence is 15 residues long. The CDR3 protein is CATSPLGVTQETQYF. CDR3 DNA: TGTGCCACCAGTCCCCTAGGGGTAACCCAAGAGACCCAGTACTTC.

This clone showed up just once. The chain has TRBV9 and TRBJ2-2; TRBD1 might be the D (6 bases). The CDR3 length is 16 residues. Looked up from germline, CDR1 is SGDLS and CDR2 is YYNGEE. Deletions cut 0 bases from V and 7 bases from J, with 16 bases between. For the CDR3, the DNA is TGTGCCAGCAGCGTAGTTCCCCAGGGGAGAGGCGGGGAGCTGTTTTTT. Its protein is CASSVVPQGRGGELFF.

The chain employs TRBV9 and TRBJ2-7; maybe TRBD2 (6 bases). Trimming stripped 3 bases from V and 1 base from J, with 14 bases between. The V gene's germline CDR1 is SGDLS and CDR2 YYNGEE. The CDR3 is made up of 15 amino acids. The CDR3 DNA follows: TGTGCCAGCAGCGAAGGACGGGGGAGGTCCTACGAGCAGTACTTC. Residues: CASSEGRGRSYEQYF.

The V call is TRBV5-4, the J call TRBJ2-1; 8 positions agree with TRBD2. The trim removed 6 bases at V and 4 bases at J, leaving 9 bases unmatched. The V gene's germline CDR1 is SGHNT and CDR2 YYREEE (reference sequence). The CDR3 consists of 15 residues. Here the CDR3 DNA reads TGTGCCAGCATTCGAGCGGGGGCCGATTACAATGAGCAGTTCTTC. The encoded protein is CASIRAGADYNEQFF.

V is TRBV18 and J is TRBJ2-3, with TRBD2 as a possible D gene (5 bases). V lost 2 bases and J 6 bases, leaving 18 bases between the germline ends. The length of the CDR3 is 16 residues. Germline loops: CDR1 KGHSH, CDR2 LQKENI. The CDR3 nucleotides read TGTGCCAGCTCACCAAGGATAGCTAGCATTGGTGATACGCAGTATTTT. Its translation is CASSPRIASIGDTQYF.

This clone has a single count. The genes are TRBV6-6 and TRBJ1-4; D ambiguous. Germline lookup yields CDR1 MNHNY and CDR2 SVGAGI (reference sequence). This CDR3 region has 12 residues. The V and J ends lost 6 bases and 7 bases respectively, with 9 bases between them. The CDR3 DNA sequence: TGTGCCAGCAGCCCTCCGGGTGAAAAACTGTTTTTT. It encodes CASSPPGEKLFF.

The chain carries TRBV30 and TRBJ2-5; TRBD1 might be the D (6 bases). Germline lookup yields CDR1 GTSNPN and CDR2 SVGIG (reference sequence). CDR3 size: 13 residues. The ends were cut back, 3 bases at V and 4 bases at J, with 12 bases in the middle. The CDR3 is CAWRPGAGETQYF. CDR3 DNA: TGTGCCTGGAGACCAGGGGCAGGAGAGACCCAGTACTTC.